These T cell receptor beta chains were read from a single sample in a study of CD8 T cells in ankylosing spondylitis. TCRdb ran MiXCR on the 5' RACE reads and lists one entry per CDR3 protein. The sample has approximately 240,000 distinct CDR3 sequences; roughly a quarter are singletons. Sequenced sample: blood, either unsorted or a sorted T cell fraction (not recorded which). The receptors shown here come from a male donor with ankylosing spondylitis or in good health (not recorded which). Each CDR3 is given with its conserved first and last residue. D genes are given only for firm matches. The size entry is marked missing in some rows and otherwise reads once, few, many or a size class.

clone_size	d_call	v_call	j_call	cdr3_length	cdr3_nt	cdr3_aa
.	.	TRBV7-2	TRBJ2-2	14	TGTGCCAGCAGCTTAGACAGCAACACCGGGGAGCTGTTTTTT	CASSLDSNTGELFF
many	TRBD2	TRBV20-1	TRBJ2-5	14	TGCAGTGCCCCCTCGACGGGGGGTGGTGAGACCCAGTACTTC	CSAPSTGGGETQYF
many	.	TRBV5-1	TRBJ1-2	12	TGCGCCAGCAGCTCTACTTCTGACAGTTTCACCTTC	CASSSTSDSFTF
many	.	TRBV20-1	TRBJ1-2	15	TGCAGTGCAGACTCCCCGCGCCCTGAAAACTATGGCTACACCTTC	CSADSPRPENYGYTF
few	.	TRBV10-3	TRBJ2-1	12	TGTGCCATCGGAGCCGGGGGCAATGAGCAGTTCTTC	CAIGAGGNEQFF
.	.	TRBV6-5	TRBJ1-5	13	TGTGCCAGCAGTTCCGGACCGATCCAGCCCCAGCATTTT	CASSSGPIQPQHF
.	.	TRBV6-1	TRBJ1-4	14	TGTGCCAGCAGAATTGACAGGCCCGGAGGAAAACTGTTTTTT	CASRIDRPGGKLFF
.	TRBD2	TRBV10-2	TRBJ2-7	17	TGCGCCAGCAGTGAATCCCTAGCGGGGGCCCTAAATGGCGAGCAGTACTTC	CASSESLAGALNGEQYF
few	TRBD2	TRBV7-9	TRBJ2-5	16	TGTGCCAGCAGCCCGAGGACTAGCGCATTCCCAGAGACCCAGTACTTC	CASSPRTSAFPETQYF
.	TRBD1	TRBV12-3/TRBV12-4	TRBJ2-1	14	TGTGCCAGCAGCGAGGGACAGGGGGTGGATGAGCAGTTCTTC	CASSEGQGVDEQFF
many	.	TRBV7-9	TRBJ2-7	16	TGTGCCAGCAGCTTTATAGAAGGGAGGAACTCCTACGAGCAGTACTTC	CASSFIEGRNSYEQYF
few	TRBD1	TRBV5-6	TRBJ2-7	15	TGTGCCAGCAGCTTTCCCGGGACAGGGGTAAACGAGCAGTACTTC	CASSFPGTGVNEQYF
many	TRBD2	TRBV11-2	TRBJ2-4	16	TGTGCCAGCAGCTTAGATCGGGGGGGAAGGCGAAACATTCAGTACTTC	CASSLDRGGRRNIQYF
many	.	TRBV7-8	TRBJ2-3	16	TGTGCCAGCAGCTTAGAGGTGGGGGGGCCATCAGATACGCAGTATTTT	CASSLEVGGPSDTQYF
.	.	TRBV20-1	TRBJ2-7	14	TGCAGTGCTAGTGGTTCGGGGAGATCCTACGAGCAGTACTTC	CSASGSGRSYEQYF
.	TRBD2	TRBV29-1	TRBJ2-7	16	TGCAGCGTTGGAGGTGGGGCGGGGGGCTTGATCTACGAGCAGTACTTC	CSVGGGAGGLIYEQYF
many	.	TRBV20-1	TRBJ2-7	10	TGCAGTGCTGAGAACTACGAGCAGTACTTC	CSAENYEQYF
.	.	TRBV5-1	TRBJ1-2	12	TGCGCCAGCAGCTTCAGCACCTATGGCTACACCTTC	CASSFSTYGYTF
.	.	TRBV10-3	TRBJ1-2	13	TGTGCCATCAGTGACGGGCAGAACTATGGCTACACCTTC	CAISDGQNYGYTF
.	.	TRBV20-1	TRBJ2-3	12	TGCAGTGCTAGACTGCGTACAGATACGCAGTATTTT	CSARLRTDTQYF
many	.	TRBV20-1	TRBJ2-7	11	TGCAGTGCTAGGGGGCTCAACGAGCAGTACTTC	CSARGLNEQYF
many	.	TRBV12-3/TRBV12-4	TRBJ2-7	13	TGTGCCAGCAGTTTAGCCACACTCTACGAGCAGTACTTC	CASSLATLYEQYF
.	TRBD2	TRBV20-1	TRBJ2-5	16	TGCAGTGCTAGCTCGGGACTAGCGGGGGGGCCTCAGACCCAGTACTTC	CSASSGLAGGPQTQYF
.	TRBD1	TRBV5-1	TRBJ1-2	13	TGCGCCAGCAGAGGGACAGGGGGCCTTGGCTACACCTTC	CASRGTGGLGYTF
.	TRBD2	TRBV9	TRBJ2-3	17	TGTGCCAGCAGCAACCTTGCGGCGGGGGGCCGCACAGATACGCAGTATTTT	CASSNLAAGGRTDTQYF
many	TRBD1	TRBV12-3/TRBV12-4	TRBJ1-6	14	TGTGCCAGCAGTTTAAGGGGTACAGGGGGACCCCTCCACTTT	CASSLRGTGGPLHF
few	TRBD1	TRBV12-3/TRBV12-4	TRBJ2-3	17	TGTGCCAGCAGCCACAACCCCCGGACAGGTTACACAGATACGCAGTATTTT	CASSHNPRTGYTDTQYF
many	.	TRBV12-3/TRBV12-4	TRBJ1-3	16	TGTGCCAGCAGTCCGTCAGGGCGACGCTCTGGAAACACCATATATTTT	CASSPSGRRSGNTIYF
.	TRBD1	TRBV20-1	TRBJ2-7	12	TGCAGTGCTTCGGACAGGGTGGGCGAGCAGTACTTC	CSASDRVGEQYF
many	.	TRBV18	TRBJ2-7	14	TGTGCCAGCTCACCCCCCCCCGGGACATACGAGCAGTACTTC	CASSPPPGTYEQYF
few	.	TRBV12-3/TRBV12-4	TRBJ2-3	15	TGTGCCAGCAGGACCGCGGTTACTAGCACAGATACGCAGTATTTT	CASRTAVTSTDTQYF
many	TRBD1	TRBV20-1	TRBJ1-5	14	TGCAGTGCTAGAGATCCGACAGGGGGTCAGCCCCAGCATTTT	CSARDPTGGQPQHF
.	TRBD2	TRBV20-1	TRBJ2-5	13	TGCAGTGCTGAAAAAGCGGGGGGGGAGACCCAGTACTTC	CSAEKAGGETQYF
many	.	TRBV7-2	TRBJ1-5	17	TGTGCCAGCAGCTTGGGTGGTCGGGGGCGAAGCAATCAGCCCCAGCATTTT	CASSLGGRGRSNQPQHF
.	.	TRBV20-1	TRBJ2-5	14	TGCAGTGCTAGAGATTACGAGAGGGGGGAGACCCAGTACTTC	CSARDYERGETQYF
.	.	TRBV2	TRBJ2-7	14	TGTGCCAGTCTCCCGTTAGTGGGGGGAAGCGAGCAGTACTTC	CASLPLVGGSEQYF
few	.	TRBV12-3/TRBV12-4	TRBJ2-2	14	TGTGCCAGCAGTTTGGGTTCGAACACCGGGGAGCTGTTTTTT	CASSLGSNTGELFF
many	TRBD2	TRBV20-1	TRBJ2-3	15	TGCAGTGCTAGAGGAAGTCGGGGGGTATACGATACGCAGTATTTT	CSARGSRGVYDTQYF
.	TRBD1	TRBV24-1	TRBJ2-5	15	TGTGCCACCAGTGACCCTAGACAGGGCTGGGGGACCCAGTACTTC	CATSDPRQGWGTQYF
many	TRBD2	TRBV6-1	TRBJ2-1	14	TGTGCCAGCAGTGCGACTAGCGGTGTCGGCGAGCAGTTCTTC	CASSATSGVGEQFF